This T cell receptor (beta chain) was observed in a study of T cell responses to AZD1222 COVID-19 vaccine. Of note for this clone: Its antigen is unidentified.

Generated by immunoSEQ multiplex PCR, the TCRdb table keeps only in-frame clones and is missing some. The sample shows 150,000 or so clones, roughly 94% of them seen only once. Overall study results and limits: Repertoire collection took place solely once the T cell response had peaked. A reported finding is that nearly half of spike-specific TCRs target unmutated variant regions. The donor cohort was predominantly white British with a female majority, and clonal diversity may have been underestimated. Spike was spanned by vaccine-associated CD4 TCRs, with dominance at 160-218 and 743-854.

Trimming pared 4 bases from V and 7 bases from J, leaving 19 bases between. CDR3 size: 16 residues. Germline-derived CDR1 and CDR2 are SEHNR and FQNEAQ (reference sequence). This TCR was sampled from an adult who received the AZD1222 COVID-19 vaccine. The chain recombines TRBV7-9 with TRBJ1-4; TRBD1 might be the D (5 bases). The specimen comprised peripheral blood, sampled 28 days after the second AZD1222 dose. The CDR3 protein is CASSSRSPVGGEKLFF. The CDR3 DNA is TGTGCCAGCAGCTCCCGGTCCCCCGTCGGGGGTGAAAAACTGTTTTTT.